The following is a T cell receptor beta chain sequence with its context. Its antigen is as yet unknown. This sample is part of a study of T cell responses to AZD1222 COVID-19 vaccine. Study-wide results and limits: White British ancestry dominated among donors, who included more females, and clonal diversity was possibly underestimated.

The protocol was immunoSEQ multiplex PCR, while the TCRdb copy is restricted to in-frame clones and leaves out a portion. The sample holds approximately 80,000 clones, roughly 90% seen once. The length of the CDR3 is 14 residues. Germline loops: CDR1 SGHDT, CDR2 YYEEEE. The V end was cut by 0 bases, the J end by 12 bases, with 16 bases between. The sequence was obtained from an adult who received the AZD1222 COVID-19 vaccine. The chain has TRBV5-6 and TRBJ2-1; D possibly corresponds to TRBD2 (6 bases). The material was peripheral blood, obtained 28 days after the second AZD1222 dose. The CDR3 DNA sequence: TGTGCCAGCAGCTTGGGACTAGGGGATCTCGCGCAGTTCTTC. It codes for CASSLGLGDLAQFF.